The 18 T cell receptor beta chains presented below share a single source sample, sequenced in a study of shared clonotypes between healthy human individuals. The assay was immunoSEQ multiplex PCR, and TCRdb's table has in-frame clones only and misses some. Of 150,000 to 200,000 clones in the sample, approximately 95% were seen once. Sequencing was done on a sample of naive CD4+ T cells sorted from blood. Subset defined: CD45RA+ positively selected. The receptors originated from a woman younger than 45 in good health.

CDR3 bases: TGTGCCTGGAGTGTACTCGGGACAGGGGCGTGGGAGCAGTACTTC. Amino acids: CAWSVLGTGAWEQYF. This chain joins TRBV30 and TRBJ2-5; 10 bases align to TRBD1. CDR3 length: 15 residues. J was trimmed by 11 bases and V by 0 bases; bases with no gene match: 12. Germline V CDR1 and CDR2: GTSNPN, SVGIG (reference sequence).

The rearrangement links TRBV4-1 to TRBJ2-3; tentative D call: TRBD1 (5 bases). V gave up 2 bases and J gave up 3 bases, with 9 bases separating them. This CDR3 contains 14 residues. CDR1 MGHRA and CDR2 YSYEKL come from the germline V gene. CDR3 protein: CASSQPRETDTQYF. CDR3 nucleotide sequence: TGCGCCAGCAGCCAACCCAGGGAAACAGATACGCAGTATTTT.

The CDR3 region has the DNA TGTGCCAGCAGCTCAGAGGGGCGCGCTTACGAGCAGTACTTC. Amino acid sequence: CASSSEGRAYEQYF. The chain has TRBV7-8 and TRBJ2-7; D is tentatively TRBD1 or TRBD2 (5 bases each). The CDR3 covers 14 residues. CDR1 SGHVS and CDR2 FQNEAQ come from the germline V gene. V lost 4 bases and J 4 bases, leaving 14 bases between the germline ends.

This CDR3 is CATSGRPNTGELFF. As DNA, the CDR3 is TGTGCCACTAGCGGGAGACCCAACACCGGGGAGCTGTTTTTT. The chain couples TRBV19 to TRBJ2-2; 10 nucleotides agree with TRBD2. In germline, CDR1 is LNHDA, CDR2 SQIVND (reference sequence). V lost 10 bases to trimming and J lost 2 bases; unmatched junction nucleotides: 4. This CDR3 spans 14 amino acids. Full variable domain (missing parts from reference TRBV19 and TRBJ2-2): DGGITQSPKYLFRKEGQNVTLSCEQNLNHDAMYWYRQDPGQGLRLIYYSQIVNDFQKGDIAEGYSVSREKKESFPLTVTSAQKNPTAFYLCATSGRPNTGELFFGEGSRLTVL.

The chain employs TRBV19 and TRBJ2-6, with 9 bases matching TRBD1. Trimming took 5 bases from V and 1 from J; bases not matched to a gene: 6. The germline CDR1 and CDR2 sequences are LNHDA and SQIVND (reference sequence). This CDR3 has 17 residues. CDR3 sequence (DNA): TGTGCCAGTAGTGTTACAGGGGGCGAGTCTGGGGCCAACGTCCTGACTTTC. This gives the protein CASSVTGGESGANVLTF.

Comments on this clone: Mismatch with germline at one junction end may stem from a read error. As DNA, the CDR3 is TGTGCCAGCAGCGTAATCGGGACAGGGGAATCCTCCGAGCAGTACTTC. Translation: CASSVIGTGESSEQYF. This chain links TRBV5-8 with TRBJ2-7, with TRBD1 identical over 10 bases. The germline V gene encodes CDR1 SGHTS and CDR2 YDEGEE. The CDR3 contains 16 residues.

CDR3 coding DNA: TGTGCCAGCAGCTCGGGCCCCATGTCACGTACTGGGGCCAACGTCCTGACTTTC. This encodes CASSSGPMSRTGANVLTF. The V gene is TRBV7-8, the J gene TRBJ2-6; D uncertain. Trimming removed 4 bases from V and 2 bases from J, with 18 bases in between. The CDR3 extends over 18 amino acids. Per the germline V gene, CDR1 is SGHVS and CDR2 is FQNEAQ. The whole variable domain, remainder taken from reference TRBV7-8 and TRBJ2-6, is GAGVSQSPRYKVAKRGQDVALRCDPISGHVSLFWYQQALGQGPEFLTYFQNEAQLDKSGLPSDRFFAERPEGSVSTLKIQRTQQEDSAVYLCASSSGPMSRTGANVLTFGAGSRLTVL.

V and J are TRBV10-3 and TRBJ2-7; 16 positions agree with TRBD2. CDR3 size: 17 residues. Per germline, CDR1 ENHRY and CDR2 SYGVKD. The junction had 8 bases not matched to a gene; V was cut back by 5 bases and J by 4 bases. The CDR3 loop reads CAISPGTSGRARYEQYF. CDR3 DNA sequence: TGTGCCATCAGTCCCGGGACTAGCGGGAGGGCGAGGTACGAGCAGTACTTC.

The chain uses TRBV6-5 and TRBJ2-3; D might be TRBD1 or TRBD2, each matching 5 bases. The CDR3 sequence is 13 residues long. V was clipped by 7 bases and J by 1 base, with 9 bases between them. CDR1 is MNHEY, CDR2 SVGAGI, per germline. CDR3 residues: CASTGDRTDTQYF. In nucleotides, the CDR3 is TGTGCCAGCACCGGGGACCGCACAGATACGCAGTATTTT.

The chain combines TRBV5-1 with TRBJ2-3; no reliable D call. Germline CDR1 is SGHRS and CDR2 is YFSETQ. Trimming stripped 0 bases from V and 6 bases from J, with 5 bases between. This CDR3 is built from 12 residues. CDR3 region: CASSLEVDTQYF. CDR3 nucleotides: TGCGCCAGCAGCTTGGAGGTGGATACGCAGTATTTT. Full variable domain (missing parts from reference TRBV5-1 and TRBJ2-3): KAGVTQTPRYLIKTRGQQVTLSCSPISGHRSVSWYQQTPGQGLQFLFEYFSETQRNKGNFPGRFSGRQFSNSRSEMNVSTLELGDSALYLCASSLEVDTQYFGPGTRLTVL.

In nucleotides, the CDR3 is TGTGCCAGCAGCCCGTCGACAGGGTTGAGGTACGAGCAGTACTTC. It yields the protein CASSPSTGLRYEQYF. The gene calls are TRBV11-1 and TRBJ2-7; TRBD1 aligns across 7 bases. The germline gives CDR1 SGHAT, CDR2 FQDESV (reference sequence). After removal of 5 bases from V and 4 bases from J, the junction contained 11 bases not matched to a gene. The CDR3 covers 15 residues.

The V call is TRBV11-2, the J call TRBJ2-5, with D tentatively TRBD2 (6 bases). Germline values: CDR1 SGHAT, CDR2 FQNNGV. Trimming removed 2 bases from V and 7 bases from J, with 14 bases in between. The CDR3 totals 14 residues. The CDR3 loop reads CASSLSDSEGTQYF. The CDR3 nucleotides are TGTGCCAGCAGCTTATCTGACTCGGAGGGGACCCAGTACTTC.

The chain links TRBV5-1 to TRBJ2-6; tentative D call: TRBD2 (5 bases). Per germline, CDR1 SGHRS and CDR2 YFSETQ. V lost 4 bases and J 2 bases, leaving 10 bases between the germline ends. The CDR3 is made up of 15 amino acids. Written as DNA, the CDR3 is TGCGCCAGCAGCCCGAGGGATGCTGGGGCCAACGTCCTGACTTTC. Amino acid sequence: CASSPRDAGANVLTF.

V is TRBV4-1 and J is TRBJ2-1; 10 bases line up with TRBD1. Germline CDR1 is MGHRA and CDR2 is YSYEKL. The CDR3 totals 15 residues. J gave up 7 bases and V 5 bases, and 8 bases lay outside the gene matches. CDR3 in amino acids: CASSEMGQGRNEQFF. CDR3 bases: TGCGCCAGCAGCGAAATGGGACAGGGGAGGAATGAGCAGTTCTTC.

The rearrangement uses TRBV5-1 and TRBJ2-7; the D gene is possibly TRBD1 (5 bases). The germline V and J ends were trimmed by 2 bases and 6 bases, with 15 bases remaining between them. In germline, CDR1 is SGHRS, CDR2 YFSETQ. CDR3 length: 14 amino acids. The CDR3 here is CASSFQSQGREQYF. Written as DNA, the CDR3 is TGCGCCAGCAGCTTCCAGTCCCAGGGCCGCGAGCAGTACTTC.

This chain joins TRBV13 and TRBJ2-5, with D possibly TRBD1 on 5 matching bases. Gene TRBJ2-7 matches the end of the DNA better, so the J call may be wrong. Germline V gene sequence: CDR1 PRHDT, CDR2 FYEKMQ (reference sequence). This CDR3 spans 15 amino acids. The CDR3 spells CASSLQGVSSYEQYF. CDR3 nucleotide sequence: TGTGCCAGCAGCTTGCAGGGTGTTAGCTCCTACGAGCAGTACTTC.

This rearrangement joins TRBV6-5 to TRBJ2-7; perhaps TRBD2 as D (5 bases). The CDR3 runs 16 residues. Germline V gives CDR1 MNHEY, CDR2 SVGAGI. Between the trimmed V and J ends, which lost 0 bases and 2 bases, there was a span of 14 bases. CDR3 in DNA: TGTGCCAGCAGTTACTCGAGGGCAGGTATCCCCTACGAGCAGTACTTC. Its protein product is CASSYSRAGIPYEQYF.

The chain combines TRBV11-2 with TRBJ2-7, with TRBD1 as a possible D gene (6 bases). This CDR3 spans 15 amino acids. V lost 1 base and J lost 3, with 13 bases in between. Germline CDR1 SGHAT, CDR2 FQNNGV. In nucleotides, the CDR3 is TGTGCCAGCAGCTTAGGGACAGAAGGGTTCTACGAGCAGTACTTC. This encodes CASSLGTEGFYEQYF.